This T cell receptor (beta chain) was captured in a study of vaccination and CD4 T cells after COVID-19 (dated by TCRdb to about 2022). Context from the whole study: The convalescent cohort included six males and four females, with two Hispanic individuals, seven Caucasians, two Asians and one multiracial person. Each participant got two doses of either the Pfizer-BioNTech BNT162b2 vaccine (n=8) or the Moderna mRNA-1273 vaccine (n=2). Post-COVID blood samples from convalescent patients were collected a median of approximately 100 days after diagnosis, with a range of 35 to 161 days. Post-vaccine blood samples were obtained a median of around 74 days after the second vaccine dose, with a range of roughly 14 to 241 days. Overlapping spike peptide pools from SARS-CoV-2 and from the common cold coronaviruses HCoV-NL63, HCoV-OC43 and HCoV-229E were used as culture stimuli. Control cultures received a CEFX viral epitope pool as the positive control, an HIV-1 Nef peptide pool as the negative control, or no peptide. The spike-specific CD4+ TCR repertoire was compared before and after mRNA vaccination in over nine COVID-19 convalescent patients and a handful of infection-naive healthy vaccine recipients. Overall results and qualifications from the work: In convalescent patients, a median approximately 83% of post-vaccine SARS-CoV-2-reactive clones were detected only after vaccination, suggesting vaccine-specific priming. The median count of SARS-CoV-2-reactive clonotypes went up from around 23 after infection to roughly 38 after vaccination, although the change was not significant. Only a relatively small number of convalescent patients were included in the study, and early timepoints following natural infection were not analyzed. In convalescent patients, nearly all vaccine-specific clones (304 of 307) were found to be mono-reactive for SARS-CoV-2 spike rather than cross-reactive with common cold coronaviruses.

Worth noting for this clonotype: Its recognized antigen is unknown. No base qualities exist here, and no much larger clone lies one base off it.

The intended sense of this specimen's treatment or condition label: roughly 10-day PBMC culture with coronavirus spike peptide pools or control peptides (ViraFEST assay). The ViraFEST assay was used in the study, in which antigen-specific T cells were expanded with peptide pools and expanded clonotypes were subsequently identified by TCR sequencing. Negative nucleocapsid antibody tests before and after vaccination confirmed that the healthy vaccine recipients had no prior SARS-CoV-2 infection. Roughly 2.1 million PBMCs per well were cultured in IMDM with 5% human AB serum and approximately 9.8 IU/ml IL-2, plus 10 ug/ml peptide pools. On days 3 and 7, half of the culture medium was replaced with fresh IL-2-containing medium. After 10 days of culture, CD4+ T cells were isolated by negative selection using the EasySep CD4+ T cell isolation kit. PBMCs were separated from whole blood using Ficoll-Paque Plus gradient centrifugation and then either used fresh or cryopreserved at -140C. In general, triplicate wells were set up for every culture condition.

From the cysteine through the phenylalanine, the CDR3 covers 12 amino acids. The retained sequence is limited to the CDR3, 36 bases, with the frame set at the first base. V lost 6 bases and J lost 5 bases; the stretch between them is 8 bases long. Library prep was done by PCR. At the Johns Hopkins FTIC core, DNA from the cultured CD4+ T cells underwent TCR sequencing with the Oncomine TCR Beta short-read assay. Genomic DNA was extracted from the cultured CD4+ T cells with the QIAamp micro DNA kit. Oncomine TCR Beta libraries from cultured CD4+ T cells were pooled with unique dual indexes and sequenced on an Illumina iSeq 100. As for the original processing: Non-productive sequences were filtered out, and CDR3s that did not start with C, did not end with F or W, or were shorter than 7 amino acids were discarded. The MANAFEST web application was used to identify antigen-specific clonotypes by comparing peptide-stimulated wells against reference wells and other culture wells. An FDR below 0.05, an odds ratio above 5, and a productive frequency above 0.1% in at least two of three replicate wells were required for clones to be considered positive. A clonotype counted as cross-reactive if it showed significant expansion both in the SARS-CoV-2 spike wells and in at least one common cold coronavirus spike condition. Levenshtein distances (stringdist) and unrooted phylogenetic trees (ape) in R version 3.6.1 were used to assess CDR3 homology. TCRdb trimmed the raw reads at Q25, called clones with MiXCR and kept productive beta chains. Every distinct CDR3 protein forms one entry, paired with its most common genes and DNA. These V and J calls are TCRdb output, not the study's own analysis. The sample yields 25,000 or so distinct CDR3 sequences; around 67% were counted once. The ten largest clones represent roughly 20% of the sample.

In this chain, TRBV12-3 or TRBV12-4 is recombined with TRBJ1-5; the D gene assignment is ambiguous. This specimen was CD4+ T cells from blood, cultured in vitro, taken after SARS-CoV-2 vaccination. The clonotype originates from a human donor who received a COVID-19 vaccine. The CDR3 reads CASSYTDQPQHF. The DNA is as follows: TGTGCCAGCAGCTATACCGATCAGCCCCAGCATTTT.